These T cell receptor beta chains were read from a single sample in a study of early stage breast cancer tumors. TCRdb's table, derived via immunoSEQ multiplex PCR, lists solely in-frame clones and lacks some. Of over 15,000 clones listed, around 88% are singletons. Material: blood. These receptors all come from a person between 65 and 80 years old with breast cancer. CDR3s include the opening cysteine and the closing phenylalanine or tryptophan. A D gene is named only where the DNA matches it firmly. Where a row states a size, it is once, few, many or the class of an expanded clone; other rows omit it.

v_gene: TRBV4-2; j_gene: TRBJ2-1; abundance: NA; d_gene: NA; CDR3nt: TGTGCCAGCAGCCAAGGACTAGAGGGGTACAATGAGCAGTTCTTC; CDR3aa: CASSQGLEGYNEQFF
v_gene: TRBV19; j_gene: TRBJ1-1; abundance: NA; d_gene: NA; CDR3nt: TGTGCCAGTAGTATTTTAGGGGGCACTGAAGCTTTCTTT; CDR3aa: CASSILGGTEAFF
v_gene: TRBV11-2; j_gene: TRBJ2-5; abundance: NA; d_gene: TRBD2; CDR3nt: TGTGCCAGCAGCCCGTTGGCGGGGGGGGCAGAGACCCAGTACTTC; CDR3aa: CASSPLAGGAETQYF
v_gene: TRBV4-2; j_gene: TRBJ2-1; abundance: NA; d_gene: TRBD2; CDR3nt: TGTGCCAGCAGCCAACGGACTAGCGGGGGTCACAATGAGCAGTTCTTC; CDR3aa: CASSQRTSGGHNEQFF
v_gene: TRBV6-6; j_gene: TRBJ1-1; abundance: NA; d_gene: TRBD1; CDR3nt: TGTGCCAGCAGTTACAGACAGGGTGAAGCTTTCTTT; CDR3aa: CASSYRQGEAFF
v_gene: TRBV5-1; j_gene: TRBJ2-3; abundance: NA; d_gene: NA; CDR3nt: TGCGCCAGCAGCCCCGGGGACTTCACAGATACGCAGTATTTT; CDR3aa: CASSPGDFTDTQYF
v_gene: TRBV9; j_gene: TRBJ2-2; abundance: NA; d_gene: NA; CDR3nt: TGTGCCAGCAGCGTATCCGGGATCACCGGGGAGCTGTTTTTT; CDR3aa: CASSVSGITGELFF
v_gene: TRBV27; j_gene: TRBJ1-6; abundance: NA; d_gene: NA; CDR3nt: TGTGCCAGCAGTGGAAGGGGCTCTTCACCCCTCCACTTT; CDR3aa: CASSGRGSSPLHF
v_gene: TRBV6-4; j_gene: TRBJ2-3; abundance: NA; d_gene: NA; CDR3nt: TGTGCCAGCAGTGACTCTGTCTCAACCGGGACAGATACGCAGTATTTT; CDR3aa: CASSDSVSTGTDTQYF
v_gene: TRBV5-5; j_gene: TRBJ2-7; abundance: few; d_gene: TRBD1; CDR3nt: TGTGCCAGCAGCTTCCGGGACAGTACCCACGAGCAGTACTTC; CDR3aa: CASSFRDSTHEQYF
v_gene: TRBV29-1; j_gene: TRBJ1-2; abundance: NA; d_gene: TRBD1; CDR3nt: TGCAGCGTTGAGGGGGACAGTTCTGGCTACACCTTC; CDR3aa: CSVEGDSSGYTF
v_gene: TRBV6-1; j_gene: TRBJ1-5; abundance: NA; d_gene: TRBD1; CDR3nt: TGTGCCAGCAGACCCGGGACAGGGGGCGTTCAGCCCCAGCATTTT; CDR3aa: CASRPGTGGVQPQHF
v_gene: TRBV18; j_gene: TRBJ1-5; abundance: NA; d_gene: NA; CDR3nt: TGTGCCAGCTCACCAGAACAGATTAGCAATCAGCCCCAGCATTTT; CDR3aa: CASSPEQISNQPQHF
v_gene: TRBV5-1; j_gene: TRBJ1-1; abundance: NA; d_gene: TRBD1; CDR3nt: TGCGCCAGCAGCTCCGGGACAGACCTCGCTGAAGCTTTCTTT; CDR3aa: CASSSGTDLAEAFF
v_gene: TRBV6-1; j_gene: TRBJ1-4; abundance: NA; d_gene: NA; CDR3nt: TGTGCCAGCAGTGACCGACAGAATGAAAAACTGTTTTTT; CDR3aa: CASSDRQNEKLFF
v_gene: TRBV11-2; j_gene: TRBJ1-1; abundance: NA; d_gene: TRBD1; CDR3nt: TGTGCCAGCTCAAGAGTACCGGGACAGGGGCTTGTGGACACTGAAGCTTTCTTT; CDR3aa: CASSRVPGQGLVDTEAFF
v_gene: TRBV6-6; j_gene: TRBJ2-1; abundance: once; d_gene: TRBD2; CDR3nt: TGTGCCAGCAGTTCCCCGGAGCGGGGGGCGGGGCAGTTCTTC; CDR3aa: CASSSPERGAGQFF
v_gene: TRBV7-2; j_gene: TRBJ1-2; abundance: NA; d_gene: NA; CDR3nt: TGTGCCAGCAGCTTAGGGTCCAGGGTCGGCTACACCTTC; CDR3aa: CASSLGSRVGYTF
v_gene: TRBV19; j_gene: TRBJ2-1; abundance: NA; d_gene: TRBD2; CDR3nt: TGTGCCAGTAGTAGCGGGGGGACTAGCGGGGGAGGCAATGAGCAGTTCTTC; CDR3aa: CASSSGGTSGGGNEQFF
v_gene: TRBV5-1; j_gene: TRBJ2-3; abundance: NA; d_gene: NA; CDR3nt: TGCGCCAGCAGCTCCTACGGGACTTACACAGATACGCAGTATTTT; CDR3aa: CASSSYGTYTDTQYF
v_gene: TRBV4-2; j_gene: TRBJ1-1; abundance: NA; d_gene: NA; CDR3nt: TGTGCCAGCAGCTTCGAGGGAAGAACTGAAGCTTTCTTT; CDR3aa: CASSFEGRTEAFF
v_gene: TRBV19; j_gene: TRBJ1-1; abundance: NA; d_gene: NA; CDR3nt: TGTGCCAGTAGTTATACGAGGAACACTGAAGCTTTCTTT; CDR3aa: CASSYTRNTEAFF
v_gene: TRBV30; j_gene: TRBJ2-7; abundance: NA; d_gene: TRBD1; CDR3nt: TGTGCCACCTCGGACAGGTTCTACGAGCAGTACTTC; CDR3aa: CATSDRFYEQYF
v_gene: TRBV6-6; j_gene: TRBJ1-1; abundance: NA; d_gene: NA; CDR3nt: TGTGCCAGCAGTTACGGGGCAGACCCACAAACTGAAGCTTTCTTT; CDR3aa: CASSYGADPQTEAFF
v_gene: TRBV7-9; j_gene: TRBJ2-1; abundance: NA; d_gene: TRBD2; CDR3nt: TGTGCCAGCAGGCCACCAGGCGGGGGGGCCTACAATGAGCAGTTCTTC; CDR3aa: CASRPPGGGAYNEQFF
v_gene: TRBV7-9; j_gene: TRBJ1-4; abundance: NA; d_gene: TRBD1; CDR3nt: TGTGCCAGCAGCTTTACAGGGGCGATTAATGAAAAACTGTTTTTT; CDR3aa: CASSFTGAINEKLFF
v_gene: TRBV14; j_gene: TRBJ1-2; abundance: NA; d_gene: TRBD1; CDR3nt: TGTGCCAGCAGCCCAAGACAGGGCTACTATGGCTACACCTTC; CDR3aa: CASSPRQGYYGYTF
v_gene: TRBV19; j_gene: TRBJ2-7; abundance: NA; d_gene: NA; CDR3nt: TGTGCCAGTAGTACCGGCGGGACGTCCTACGAGCAGTACTTC; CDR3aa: CASSTGGTSYEQYF
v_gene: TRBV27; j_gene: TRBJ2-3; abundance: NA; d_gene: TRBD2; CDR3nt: TGTGCCAGCAGCTGGGCGGGGACTAGCGGCGTGGCAAAGCAGTATTTT; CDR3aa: CASSWAGTSGVAKQYF
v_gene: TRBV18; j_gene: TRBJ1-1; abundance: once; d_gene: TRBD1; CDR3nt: TGTGCCAGCTCACCTTGGGACAGGGCGAGCACTGAAGCTTTCTTT; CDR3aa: CASSPWDRASTEAFF
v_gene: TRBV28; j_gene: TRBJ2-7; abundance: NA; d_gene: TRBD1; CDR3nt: TGTGCCAGCACGGGACAGGGTGGGGACGAGCAGTACTTC; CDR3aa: CASTGQGGDEQYF
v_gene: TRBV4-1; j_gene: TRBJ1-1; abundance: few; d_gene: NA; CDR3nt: TGCGCCAGCAGCCCAACCATGGCCACTGAAGCTTTCTTT; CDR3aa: CASSPTMATEAFF
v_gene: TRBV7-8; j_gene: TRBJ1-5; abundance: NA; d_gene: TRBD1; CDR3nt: TGTGCCAGCAGCGAGGGGACAGGGTTAAGCAATCAGCCCCAGCATTTT; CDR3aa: CASSEGTGLSNQPQHF
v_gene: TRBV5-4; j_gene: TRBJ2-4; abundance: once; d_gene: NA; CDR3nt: TGTGCCAGCAGCTCTCTCGACAGGAACATTCAGTACTTC; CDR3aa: CASSSLDRNIQYF
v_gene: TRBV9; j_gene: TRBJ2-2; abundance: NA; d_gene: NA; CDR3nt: TGTGCCAGCAGCCCAAACTCGCAGGGGTCCGGGGAGCTGTTTTTT; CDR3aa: CASSPNSQGSGELFF
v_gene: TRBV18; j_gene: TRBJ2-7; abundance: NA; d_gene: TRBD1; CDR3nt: TGTGCCAGCTCAGCGGGGACAGGGAGCTCCTACGAGCAGTACTTC; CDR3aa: CASSAGTGSSYEQYF
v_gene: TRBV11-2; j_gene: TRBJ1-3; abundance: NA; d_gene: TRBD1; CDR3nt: TGTGCCAGCAGCGTCGGCGGGACAGGTGGAAACACCATATATTTT; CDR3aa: CASSVGGTGGNTIYF
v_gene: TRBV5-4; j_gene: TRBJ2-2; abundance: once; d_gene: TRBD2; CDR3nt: TGTGCCAGCAGCCGTGGTCAGCGGGGGACCACCGGGGAGCTGTTTTTT; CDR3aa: CASSRGQRGTTGELFF
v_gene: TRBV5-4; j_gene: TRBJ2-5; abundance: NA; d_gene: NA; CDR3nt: TGTGCCAGCAGCCGGGGAGGGGGGGGAGTTGGAGAGACCCAGTACTTC; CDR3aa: CASSRGGGGVGETQYF
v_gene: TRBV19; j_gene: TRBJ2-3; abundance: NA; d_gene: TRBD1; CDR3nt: TGTGCCAGTAGTATAGGCTTGACAGGGGACACGCAGTATTTT; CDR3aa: CASSIGLTGDTQYF
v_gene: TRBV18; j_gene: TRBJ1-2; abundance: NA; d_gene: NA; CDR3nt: TGTGCCAGCTCACCTGGGGGCGCGGGCTACACCTTC; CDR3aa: CASSPGGAGYTF
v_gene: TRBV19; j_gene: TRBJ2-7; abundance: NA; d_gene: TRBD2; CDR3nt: TGTGCCAGTAGCCTCCGACTAGCGGGGGTAGCCGAGCAGTACTTC; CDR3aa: CASSLRLAGVAEQYF
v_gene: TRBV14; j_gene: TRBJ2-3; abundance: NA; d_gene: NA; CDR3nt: TGTGCCAGCAGCCTATGGGGCGGGGGCACAGATACGCAGTATTTT; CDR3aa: CASSLWGGGTDTQYF
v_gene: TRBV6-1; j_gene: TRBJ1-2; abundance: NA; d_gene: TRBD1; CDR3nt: TGTGCCAGTCACGAGACAGGGACTGAGGGCTACACCTTC; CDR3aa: CASHETGTEGYTF
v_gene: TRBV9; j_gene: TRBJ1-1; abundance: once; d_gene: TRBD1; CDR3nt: TGTGCCAGCAGCCCTCTCCAGGGGGCGGGCACTGAAGCTTTCTTT; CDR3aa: CASSPLQGAGTEAFF
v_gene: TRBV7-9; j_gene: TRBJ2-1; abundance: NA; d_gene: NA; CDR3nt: TGTGCCAGCAGCTTAGGGTTGGGGGCGCGTGAGCAGTTCTTC; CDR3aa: CASSLGLGAREQFF
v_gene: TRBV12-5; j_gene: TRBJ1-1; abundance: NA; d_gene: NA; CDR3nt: TGTGCTAGTGGACCCTCCTCGACAGCGCCCAGCACTGAAGCTTTCTTT; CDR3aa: CASGPSSTAPSTEAFF
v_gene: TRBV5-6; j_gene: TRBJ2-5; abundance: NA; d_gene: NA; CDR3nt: TGTGCCAGCAGCTTGCGTGGGGGGGCTGATCAAGAGACCCAGTACTTC; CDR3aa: CASSLRGGADQETQYF
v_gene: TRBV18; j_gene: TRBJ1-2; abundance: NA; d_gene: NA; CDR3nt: TGTGCCAGCTCACCACAAACAGGGAAGTATGGCTACACCTTC; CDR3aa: CASSPQTGKYGYTF
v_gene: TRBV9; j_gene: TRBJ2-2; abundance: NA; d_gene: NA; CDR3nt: TGTGCCAGCAGCGTAGGAGGTTTCGGGGAGCTGTTTTTT; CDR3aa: CASSVGGFGELFF
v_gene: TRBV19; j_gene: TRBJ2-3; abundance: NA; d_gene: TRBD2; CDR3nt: TGTGCCAGTAGCCAATCGAGAACTAGCGGGGTAATGGCGGATACGCAGTATTTT; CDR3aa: CASSQSRTSGVMADTQYF
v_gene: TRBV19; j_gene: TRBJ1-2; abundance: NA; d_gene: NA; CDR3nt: TGTGCCAGTAGTCATACCGCCGGAGCTAACTATGGCTACACCTTC; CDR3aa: CASSHTAGANYGYTF
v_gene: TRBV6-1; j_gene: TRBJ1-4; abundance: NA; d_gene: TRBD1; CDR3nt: TGTGCCAGCAGTGACCCAGGGGGCCGAACCTATGAAAAACTGTTTTTT; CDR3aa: CASSDPGGRTYEKLFF
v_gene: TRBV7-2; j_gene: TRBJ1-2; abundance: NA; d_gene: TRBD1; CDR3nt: TGTGCCAGCAAGACCCAAGGGACAGGGCTAGGCTACACCTTC; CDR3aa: CASKTQGTGLGYTF
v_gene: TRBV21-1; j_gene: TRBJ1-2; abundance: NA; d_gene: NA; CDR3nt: TGTGCCAGCAGCAAACAGGGGGAGTTTGAGTATGGCTACACCTTC; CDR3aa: CASSKQGEFEYGYTF
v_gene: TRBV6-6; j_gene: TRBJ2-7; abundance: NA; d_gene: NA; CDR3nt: TGTGCCAGCAGTTACTCGCTGGACCGCGGGCACGAGCAGTACTTC; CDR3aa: CASSYSLDRGHEQYF